The source of this TCR beta chain is a study of T cells in Graves' hyperthyroidism and ophthalmopathy (dated by TCRdb to between 2018 and 2020). Regarding the research as a whole: Peripheral blood was collected at initial diagnosis, before any treatment. To identify TCR V-J signatures that set the groups apart, the researchers used a discovery cohort of 95 to 100 patients, made up of around 40 with Graves' ophthalmopathy and some 60 with stable Graves' hyperthyroidism. Prospective prediction of ophthalmopathy was tested in an independent validation cohort of approximately 19 hyperthyroidism patients and some 17 patients who later progressed to ophthalmopathy. For training and testing, the roughly 100 patients in the discovery cohort were randomly divided in a 7:3 ratio. In addition, the study compared T-cell repertoires in thyroid tissue and in blood from several Graves' hyperthyroidism patients. Once sampling was done, hyperthyroidism patients were given methimazole at a starting dose of 30 mg daily, whereas ophthalmopathy patients were given high-dose intravenous methylprednisolone. TCR Vbeta CDR3 sequencing of 140 or so peripheral blood samples (about 45 ophthalmopathy, about 80 hyperthyroidism and around 17 progressor patients) is reported in the paper.

Hyperthyroidism patients were aged 18 to 65 years and newly diagnosed, with disease duration of less than 2 months. The study excluded patients with uncontrolled infections, other autoimmune diseases, pregnancy or lactation. Clinical symptoms, serum thyroxine and TRAb, thyroid ultrasound, and orbital computed tomography formed the basis for the diagnoses. For progressor patients, blood was drawn at the first diagnosis of hyperthyroidism, before any ophthalmopathy symptoms had appeared. PBMCs were separated from roughly 9.3 ml of fresh peripheral blood using Ficoll-Paque density gradient centrifugation. Progressor patients were initially diagnosed with Graves' hyperthyroidism and developed ophthalmopathy during follow-up. Total RNA was extracted using Trizol reagent, and RNA quality was assessed on an Agilent 2100 Bioanalyzer. This clonotype was counted ten times or more. The antigen it recognizes is unknown. The record has no base qualities; no much larger clone is one base away.

The full study reports these points: No statistical method was used to set the sample size in advance, and investigators knew the group allocation. In validation, the model predicted progression to ophthalmopathy a median of around six months before onset, with 70% to 71% sensitivity and roughly 73% specificity. Ophthalmopathy was separated from stable hyperthyroidism by a 13 V-J signature model, with about 88% sensitivity and about 84% specificity obtained in cross-validation and 80%/75% obtained in testing. Most expanded thyroid clonotypes (frequency above 0.001) were also found in blood, which suggests that blood repertoires may mirror thyroid immune responses.

V loses 7 bases of germline sequence and J loses 1 base, and the interval between the two ends is 13 bases. CDR1 and CDR2 are read off the germline V gene as SNHLY and FYNNEI. Reading from cysteine to phenylalanine, the CDR3 counts 15 amino acids. Of all the DNA, just the CDR3 is kept, 45 bases in frame from base 1. The TCR beta CDR3 regions were amplified from RNA transcripts. For the first round of RT-PCR on the TCR CDR3, the HTBI primer set was used together with the Qiagen OneStep RT-PCR kit. Libraries were constructed in a second round of multiplex PCR, after which size selection and purification were performed. The libraries were sequenced on an Illumina HiSeq2000 using paired-end 100 bp reads. For the original study's pipeline: SOAPnuke was used to process the raw data, with reads discarded if the reads contained adapters or uncalled bases, had a mean Phred below 15, or lacked an exact constant-primer or identifier match. High-quality paired reads were merged using COPE v1.2.5, and each unique nucleotide sequence was defined as a clonotype. MiTCR v1.1 was used to align clonotypes to the IMGT TRBV, TRBD and TRBJ reference segments. The analysis included only V-J combinations with a frequency above 0.0001, which together covered 99% to 99.2% of the repertoires. A TCS score was defined as the ratio of F50 (clonal expansion) to E x V (chaos), with BLOSUM62-based TCRdist applied between CDR3 peptides within each V-J. Welch's t-statistics and random forest reduced fewer than 550 V-J features to 10 to 15, which were used in a naive Bayes classifier (R e1071). TCRdb reprocessing: public reads trimmed at Q25 with fastp, clones called with MiXCR, in-frame beta chains kept. Here each entry gathers all rows of one CDR3 protein and keeps the most common genes and DNA. These V and J calls originate from TCRdb's pipeline instead of the authors' own analysis. The sample records around 300,000 distinct CDR3 sequences, 25% of which are singletons. About 25% of the sample goes to the ten largest clones.

The receptor chain draws on TRBV2 and TRBJ2-2, with no confident D gene call. The source material was blood. This receptor was obtained from a middle-aged man with Graves' hyperthyroidism that later progressed to Graves' ophthalmopathy. The sequenced DNA: TGTGCCAGCATTTCTTCTAGGCGGAACACCGGGGAGCTGTTTTTT. Its translation reads: CASISSRRNTGELFF.